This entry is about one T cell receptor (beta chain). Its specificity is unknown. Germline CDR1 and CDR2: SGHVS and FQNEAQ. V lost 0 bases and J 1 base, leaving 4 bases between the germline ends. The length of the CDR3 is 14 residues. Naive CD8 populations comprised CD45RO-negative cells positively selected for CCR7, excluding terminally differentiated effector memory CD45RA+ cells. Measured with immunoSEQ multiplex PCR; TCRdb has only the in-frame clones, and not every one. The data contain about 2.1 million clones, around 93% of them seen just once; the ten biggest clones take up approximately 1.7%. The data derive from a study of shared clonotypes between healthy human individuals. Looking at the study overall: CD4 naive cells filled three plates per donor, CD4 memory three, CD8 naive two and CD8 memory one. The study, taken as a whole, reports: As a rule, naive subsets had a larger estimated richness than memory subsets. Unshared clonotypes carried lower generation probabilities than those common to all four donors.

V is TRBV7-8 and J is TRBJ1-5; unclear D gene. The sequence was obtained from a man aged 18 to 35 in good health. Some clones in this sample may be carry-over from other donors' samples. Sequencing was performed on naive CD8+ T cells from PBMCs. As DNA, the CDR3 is TGTGCCAGCAGCTTAGCGGTGAGCAATCAGCCCCAGCATTTT. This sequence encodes CASSLAVSNQPQHF.